Listed below are T cell receptor beta chains from one sample, sequenced in a study of long-term antiretroviral therapy in people with HIV. Produced via immunoSEQ multiplex PCR; TCRdb's table is partial and in-frame only. The sample lists tens of thousands of clones; approximately 89% were seen once. The input for sequencing was unsorted PBMCs, taken 3.1 years after starting antiretroviral therapy. The source is a man between 18 and 35 years old with HIV. The conserved cysteine and the conserved F or W are not part of the CDR3 here.

V,CDR3
TRBV6-5,ASSYSENTEAF
TRBV5-1,ASSLPPRGLGEQY
TRBV4-2,ASSQEGGGGTRTDTQY
TRBV7-2,ASSLARTSDYEQY
TRBV5-6,ASSFTGTGFGYT
TRBV29-1,SAILGPQETQY
TRBV5-1,ASSLEGLAGVDEQF
TRBV6-5,ASSYGLPRVYEQY
TRBV6-6,ASSYGTVNTEAF
TRBV30,AWSEGLTLETQY
TRBV5-4,ASSSGGLEYEQY
TRBV30,AWSVRGSGTYEQY